What follows are 10 T cell receptor beta chains derived from one specimen sequenced in a study of cytomegalovirus exposure and HLA in healthy donors. Vbeta (60) and Jbeta (13) primers were used in the PCR. Measured with immunoSEQ multiplex PCR; TCRdb has only the in-frame clones, and not every one. The sample contains around 200,000 clones, roughly 60% of which appear only once. The sequenced material came from PBMCs. These receptor sequences come from a man aged 40-50 years in good health and CMV-seronegative.

This sequence joins TRBV6-5 and TRBJ1-1; tentative D call: TRBD1 (6 bases). The CDR3 contains 12 residues. V gave up 8 bases and J gave up 12 bases, with 19 bases separating them. Germline lookup yields CDR1 MNHEY and CDR2 SVGAGI. This chain's CDR3 is CASRGAGELPFF. In DNA form, the CDR3 reads TGTGCCAGCCGAGGGGCAGGGGAATTACCTTTCTTT.

This sequence joins TRBV27 and TRBJ2-7, with D tentatively TRBD2 (6 bases). V gave up 8 bases and J gave up 2 bases, with 16 bases separating them. The CDR3 totals 14 residues. Germline V gene sequence: CDR1 MNHEY, CDR2 SMNVEV (reference sequence). The CDR3 reads CASAGRGSPYEQYF. In DNA form, the CDR3 reads TGTGCCAGCGCCGGCCGGGGGTCACCCTACGAGCAGTACTTC.

The chain combines TRBV9 with TRBJ2-6, with 9 bases identical to TRBD1. CDR1 is SGDLS, CDR2 YYNGEE, per germline. With 0 bases clipped from V and 3 bases from J, the junction kept 7 bases outside the gene matches. This CDR3 is 18 amino acids long. The CDR3: CASSVEQGAGYGANVLTF. The CDR3 DNA reads TGTGCCAGCAGCGTAGAACAGGGGGCAGGTTATGGGGCCAACGTCCTGACTTTC. The complete variable domain, with remaining parts taken from reference TRBV9 and TRBJ2-6, reads DSGVTQTPKHLITATGQRVTLRCSPRSGDLSVYWYQQSLDQGLQFLIQYYNGEERAKGNILERFSAQQFPDLHSELNLSSLELGDSALYFCASSVEQGAGYGANVLTFGAGSRLTVL.

The sample holds a few counts of this clone. This chain uses TRBV9 with TRBJ2-1, with a possible D match to TRBD2 (7 bases). Trimming removed 2 bases at V and 5 bases at J, with 14 bases between. Germline CDR1 is SGDLS and CDR2 is YYNGEE. The CDR3 totals 15 residues. The CDR3: CASSVGGGWNNEQFF. The CDR3 DNA is TGTGCCAGCAGCGTGGGGGGGGGCTGGAACAATGAGCAGTTCTTC.

This clone has a handful of counts. V gene TRBV5-1 combines with J gene TRBJ2-1; 7 bases agree with TRBD2. J was trimmed by 8 bases and V by 4 bases; bases with no gene match: 6. The CDR3 spans 13 residues. CDR1 and CDR2 from the germline V gene are SGHRS and YFSETQ. CDR3 bases: TGCGCCAGCAGCCCCAGGGAGGGCGATGAGCAGTTCTTC. It translates to CASSPREGDEQFF.

The V and J genes are TRBV18 and TRBJ2-5; 7 bases fit TRBD1. The CDR3 contains 20 residues. CDR1 is KGHSH, CDR2 LQKENI, per germline. V was clipped by 8 bases and J by 3 bases; unmatched bases: 27. The CDR3 sequence is CASQKPGTAVGKGEEETQYF. CDR3 sequence (DNA): TGTGCCAGCCAAAAACCCGGGACAGCGGTGGGAAAAGGAGAGGAAGAGACCCAGTACTTC.

This chain connects TRBV27 to TRBJ1-4; TRBD1 aligns across 7 bases. CDR1 is MNHEY and CDR2 is SMNVEV in the germline V gene (reference sequence). The V segment lost 10 bases and the J segment 8 bases; nucleotides outside the gene matches: 10. The CDR3 contains 13 residues. The DNA for the CDR3 is TGTGCCACCTCGACAGGGTCCAGGGAAAAACTGTTTTTT. This sequence encodes CATSTGSREKLFF. Complete variable domain (other parts from reference TRBV27 and TRBJ1-4): EAQVTQNPRYLITVTGKKLTVTCSQNMNHEYMSWYRQDPGLGLRQIYYSMNVEVTDKGDVPEGYKVSRKEKRNFPLILESPSPNQTSLYFCATSTGSREKLFFGSGTQLSVL.

This chain connects TRBV5-6 to TRBJ2-7, with D tentatively TRBD2 (6 bases). Germline lookup yields CDR1 SGHDT and CDR2 YYEEEE. V dropped 0 bases and J dropped 4 bases, with 14 bases sitting between them. This CDR3 spans 15 amino acids. CDR3 residues: CASSLGGDLGYEQYF. The DNA for the CDR3 is TGTGCCAGCAGCTTGGGGGGGGACCTCGGATACGAGCAGTACTTC.

This clone turned up a few times. The rearrangement uses TRBV2 and TRBJ1-1; TRBD1 matches 7 bases. Germline V lookup: CDR1 SNHLY, CDR2 FYNNEI. V lost 8 bases, J lost 4 bases, and 7 bases stayed unmatched. The CDR3 is 13 residues long. The CDR3 is CASGPNRGTEAFF. The CDR3 DNA reads as TGTGCCAGCGGACCAAACAGGGGCACTGAAGCTTTCTTT.

The rearrangement joins TRBV25-1 to TRBJ2-2, with TRBD1 matching over 8 bases. With V trimmed by 7 bases and J by 3 bases, 10 bases remained unmatched. Germline loops: CDR1 MGHDK, CDR2 SYGVNS. The CDR3 contains 16 residues. For the CDR3, the DNA is TGTGCCAGCACTCCGAGGGACAGGCAGTACACCGGGGAGCTGTTTTTT. This codes for CASTPRDRQYTGELFF. Full variable domain (missing parts from reference TRBV25-1 and TRBJ2-2): EADIYQTPRYLVIGTGKKITLECSQTMGHDKMYWYQQDPGMELHLIHYSYGVNSTEKGDLSSESTVSRIRTEHFPLTLESARPSHTSQYLCASTPRDRQYTGELFFGEGSRLTVL.